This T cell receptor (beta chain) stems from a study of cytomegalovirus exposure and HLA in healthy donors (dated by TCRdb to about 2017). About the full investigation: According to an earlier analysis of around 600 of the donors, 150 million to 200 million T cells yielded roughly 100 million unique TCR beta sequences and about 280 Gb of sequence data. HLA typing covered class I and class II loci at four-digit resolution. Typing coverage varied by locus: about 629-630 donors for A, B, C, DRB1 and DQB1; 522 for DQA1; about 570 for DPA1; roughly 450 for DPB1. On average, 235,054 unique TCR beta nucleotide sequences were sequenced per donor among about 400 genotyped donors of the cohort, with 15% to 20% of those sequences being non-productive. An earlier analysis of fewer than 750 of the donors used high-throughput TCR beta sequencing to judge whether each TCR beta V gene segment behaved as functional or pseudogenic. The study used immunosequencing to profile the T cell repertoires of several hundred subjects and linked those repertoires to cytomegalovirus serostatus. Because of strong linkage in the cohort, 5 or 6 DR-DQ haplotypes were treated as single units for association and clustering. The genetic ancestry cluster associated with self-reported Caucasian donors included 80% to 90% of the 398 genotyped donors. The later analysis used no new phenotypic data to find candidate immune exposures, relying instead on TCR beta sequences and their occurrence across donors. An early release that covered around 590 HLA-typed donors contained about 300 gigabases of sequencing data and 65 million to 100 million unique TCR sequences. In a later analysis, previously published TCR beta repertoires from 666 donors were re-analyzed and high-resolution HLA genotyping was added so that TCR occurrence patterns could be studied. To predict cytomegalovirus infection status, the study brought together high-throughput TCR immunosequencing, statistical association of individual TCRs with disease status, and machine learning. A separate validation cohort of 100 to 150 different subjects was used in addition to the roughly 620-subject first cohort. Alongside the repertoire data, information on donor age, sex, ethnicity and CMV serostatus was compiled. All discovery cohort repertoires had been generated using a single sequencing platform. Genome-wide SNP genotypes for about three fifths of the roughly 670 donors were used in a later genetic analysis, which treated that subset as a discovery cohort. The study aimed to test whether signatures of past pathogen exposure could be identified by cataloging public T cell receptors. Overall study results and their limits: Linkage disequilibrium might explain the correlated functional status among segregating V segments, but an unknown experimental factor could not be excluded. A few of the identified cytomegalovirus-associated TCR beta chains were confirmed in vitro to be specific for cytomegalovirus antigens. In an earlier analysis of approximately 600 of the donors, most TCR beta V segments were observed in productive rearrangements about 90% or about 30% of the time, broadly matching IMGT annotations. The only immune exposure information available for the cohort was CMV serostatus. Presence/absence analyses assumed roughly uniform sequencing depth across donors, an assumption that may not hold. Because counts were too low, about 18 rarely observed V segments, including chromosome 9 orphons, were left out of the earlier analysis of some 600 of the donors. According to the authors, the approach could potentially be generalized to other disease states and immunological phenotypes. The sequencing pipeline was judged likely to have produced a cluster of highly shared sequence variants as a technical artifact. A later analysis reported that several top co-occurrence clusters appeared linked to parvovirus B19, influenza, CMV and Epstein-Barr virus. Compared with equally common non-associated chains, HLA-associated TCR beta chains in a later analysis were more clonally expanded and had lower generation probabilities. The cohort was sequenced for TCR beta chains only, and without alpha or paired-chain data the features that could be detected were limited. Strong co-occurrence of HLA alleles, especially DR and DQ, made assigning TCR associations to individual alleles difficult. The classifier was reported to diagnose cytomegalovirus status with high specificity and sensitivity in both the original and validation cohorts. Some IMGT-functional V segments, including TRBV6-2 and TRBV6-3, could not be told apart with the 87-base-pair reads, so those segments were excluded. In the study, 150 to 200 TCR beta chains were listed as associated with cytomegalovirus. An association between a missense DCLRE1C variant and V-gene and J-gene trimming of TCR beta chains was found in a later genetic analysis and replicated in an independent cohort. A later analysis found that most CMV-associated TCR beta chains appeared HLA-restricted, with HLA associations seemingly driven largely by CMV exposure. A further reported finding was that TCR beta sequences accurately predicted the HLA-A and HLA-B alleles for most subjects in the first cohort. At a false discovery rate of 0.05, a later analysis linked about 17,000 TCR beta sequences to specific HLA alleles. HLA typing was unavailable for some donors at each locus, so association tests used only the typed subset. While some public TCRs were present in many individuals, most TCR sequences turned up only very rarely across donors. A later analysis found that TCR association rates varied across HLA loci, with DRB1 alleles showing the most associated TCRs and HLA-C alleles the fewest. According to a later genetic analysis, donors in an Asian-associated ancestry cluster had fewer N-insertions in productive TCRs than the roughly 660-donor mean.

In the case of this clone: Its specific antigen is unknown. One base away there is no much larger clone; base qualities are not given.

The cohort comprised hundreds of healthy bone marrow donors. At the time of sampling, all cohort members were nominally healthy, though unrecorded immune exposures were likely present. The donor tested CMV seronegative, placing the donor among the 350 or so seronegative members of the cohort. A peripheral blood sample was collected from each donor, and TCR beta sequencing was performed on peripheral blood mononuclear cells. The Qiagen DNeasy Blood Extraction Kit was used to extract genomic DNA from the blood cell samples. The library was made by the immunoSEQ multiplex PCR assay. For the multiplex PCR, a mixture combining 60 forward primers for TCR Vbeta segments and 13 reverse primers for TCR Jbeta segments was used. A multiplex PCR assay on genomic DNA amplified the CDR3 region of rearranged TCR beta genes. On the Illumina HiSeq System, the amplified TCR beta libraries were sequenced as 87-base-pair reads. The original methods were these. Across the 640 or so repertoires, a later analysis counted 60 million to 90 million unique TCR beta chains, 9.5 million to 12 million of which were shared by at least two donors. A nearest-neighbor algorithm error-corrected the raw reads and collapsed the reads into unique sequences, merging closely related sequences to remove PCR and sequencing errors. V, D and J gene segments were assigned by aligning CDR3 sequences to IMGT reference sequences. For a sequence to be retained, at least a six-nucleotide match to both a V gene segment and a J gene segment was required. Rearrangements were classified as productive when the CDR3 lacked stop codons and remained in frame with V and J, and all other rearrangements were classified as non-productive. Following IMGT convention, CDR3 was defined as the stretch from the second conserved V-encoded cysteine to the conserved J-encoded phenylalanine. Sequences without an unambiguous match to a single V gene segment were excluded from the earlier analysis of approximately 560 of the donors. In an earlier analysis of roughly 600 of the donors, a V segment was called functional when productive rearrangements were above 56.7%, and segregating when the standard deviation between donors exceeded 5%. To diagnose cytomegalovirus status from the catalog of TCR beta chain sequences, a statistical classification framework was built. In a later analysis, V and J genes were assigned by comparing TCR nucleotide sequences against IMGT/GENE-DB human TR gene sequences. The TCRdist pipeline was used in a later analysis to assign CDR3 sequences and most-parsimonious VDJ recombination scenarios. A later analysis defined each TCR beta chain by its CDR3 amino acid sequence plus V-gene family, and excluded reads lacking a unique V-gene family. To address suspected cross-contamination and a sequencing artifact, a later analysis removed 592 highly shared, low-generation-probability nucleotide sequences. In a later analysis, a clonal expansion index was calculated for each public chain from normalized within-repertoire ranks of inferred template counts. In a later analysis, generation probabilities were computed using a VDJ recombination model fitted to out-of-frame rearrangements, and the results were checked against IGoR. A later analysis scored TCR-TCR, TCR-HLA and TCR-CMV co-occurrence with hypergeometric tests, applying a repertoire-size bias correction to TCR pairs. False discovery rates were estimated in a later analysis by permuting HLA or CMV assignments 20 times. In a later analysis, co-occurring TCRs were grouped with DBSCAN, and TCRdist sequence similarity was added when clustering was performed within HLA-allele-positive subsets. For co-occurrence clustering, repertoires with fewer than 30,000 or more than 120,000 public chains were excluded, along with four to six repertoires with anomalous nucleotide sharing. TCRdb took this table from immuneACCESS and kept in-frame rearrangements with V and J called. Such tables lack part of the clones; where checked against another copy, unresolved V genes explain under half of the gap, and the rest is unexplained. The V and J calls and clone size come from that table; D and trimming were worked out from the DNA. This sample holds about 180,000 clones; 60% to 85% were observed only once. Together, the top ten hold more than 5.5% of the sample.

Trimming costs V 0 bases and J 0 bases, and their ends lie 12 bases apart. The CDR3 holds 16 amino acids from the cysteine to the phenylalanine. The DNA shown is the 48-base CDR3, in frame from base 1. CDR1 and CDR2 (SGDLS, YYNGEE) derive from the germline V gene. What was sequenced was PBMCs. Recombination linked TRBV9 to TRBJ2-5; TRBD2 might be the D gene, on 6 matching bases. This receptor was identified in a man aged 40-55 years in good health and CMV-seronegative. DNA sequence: TGTGCCAGCAGCGTAGGTACTAGCAGAAACCAAGAGACCCAGTACTTC. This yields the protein CASSVGTSRNQETQYF.